This TCR beta chain came from a study of T cell repertoires in cytomegalovirus infection. Study conclusions and caveats: The ex vivo response was dominated by HLA-C-restricted CMV-specific TCR beta clonotypes.

V was shortened by 4 bases and J by 2 bases, with 11 bases between the two germline ends. The germline V gene has CDR1 MNHEY and CDR2 SMNVEV (reference sequence). The CDR3 spans 14 residues. TCRdb reprocessed the reads via MiXCR and lists one record per CDR3 protein. This table has some 800,000 distinct CDR3 sequences, under 35% appearing once. Comment on this clonotype: What it binds is not known.

This chain connects TRBV27 to TRBJ1-2, with D uncertain. This receptor was taken from a human donor in good health (CMV status not recorded). Some clones in this sample may be carry-over from other donors' samples. The sample consisted of cultured CD8+ T cells from PBMCs, taken from culture after CMV antigen stimulation. Here the CDR3 reads CASSSRGLNYGYTF. The DNA of the CDR3 is TGTGCCAGCAGTTCCCGGGGTTTGAACTATGGCTACACCTTC.